Listed below are T cell receptor beta chains from one sample, sequenced in a study of shared clonotypes between healthy human individuals. Profiled with immunoSEQ multiplex PCR; TCRdb holds only in-frame clones, not every one. This sample yields 600,000 to 800,000 clones, of which 72% are seen a single time; over 1.5% belongs to the top ten. The specimen was memory CD4+ T cells sorted from blood. All receptors come from a woman aged 30 to 39 in good health. Both conserved end residues are part of each CDR3. The D gene is left open where the match is weak. Clone size is given for some rows only: seen once, a few or many times, or a class if the clone is expanded.

v_gene	j_gene	abundance	d_gene	CDR3aa	CDR3nt
TRBV5-1	TRBJ2-3	-	TRBD2	CASSLGSGRTDTQYF	TGCGCCAGCAGCTTGGGTAGCGGGAGGACAGATACGCAGTATTTT
TRBV9	TRBJ2-7	-	TRBD1	CASSVGGAGGQGQYF	TGTGCCAGCAGCGTAGGTGGGGCAGGGGGCCAGGGGCAGTACTTC
TRBV5-1	TRBJ2-1	-	TRBD2	CASSSWTSGLREQFF	TGCGCCAGCAGCTCCTGGACTAGCGGGCTCCGGGAGCAGTTCTTC
TRBV11-2	TRBJ1-2	-	-	CASSPGGSYGYTF	TGTGCCAGCAGCCCCGGGGGGTCCTATGGCTACACCTTC
TRBV9	TRBJ2-3	-	-	CASSQNRGDTQYF	TGTGCCAGCAGCCAAAACCGGGGAGATACGCAGTATTTT
TRBV6-1	TRBJ2-1	-	TRBD1	CASSVNRGSNEQFF	TGTGCCAGCAGTGTGAACAGGGGTAGTAATGAGCAGTTCTTC
TRBV5-4	TRBJ2-2	-	TRBD2	CASSAEVAGVGTGELFF	TGTGCCAGCAGCGCGGAGGTAGCGGGAGTAGGGACCGGGGAGCTGTTTTTT
TRBV5-1	TRBJ2-5	-	TRBD2	CASSPIAGIAQETQYF	TGCGCCAGCAGCCCCATAGCGGGGATAGCCCAAGAGACCCAGTACTTC
TRBV7-9	TRBJ2-1	-	-	CASSQTRQSYAPNEQFF	TGTGCCAGCAGCCAAACTCGACAGTCTTATGCCCCTAATGAGCAGTTCTTC
TRBV5-1	TRBJ2-7	-	TRBD2	CASRSASGQAYEQYF	TGCGCCAGCAGATCAGCTAGCGGTCAAGCCTACGAGCAGTACTTC
TRBV28	TRBJ1-5	few	-	CASSPPGQPQHF	TGTGCCAGCAGTCCTCCGGGACAGCCCCAGCATTTT
TRBV19	TRBJ2-3	-	TRBD1	CASSTLRDRGRTDTQYF	TGTGCCAGTAGTACTCTCCGGGACAGGGGGAGAACAGATACGCAGTATTTT
TRBV20-1	TRBJ1-1	-	-	CSVSGFTEAFF	TGCAGTGTTTCGGGGTTCACTGAAGCTTTCTTT
TRBV7-2	TRBJ2-7	few	TRBD1	CASTKDRGTYEQYF	TGTGCCAGCACTAAAGACAGGGGCACCTACGAGCAGTACTTC
TRBV6-1	TRBJ2-7	-	TRBD1	CASTGRTGASYEQYF	TGTGCCAGCACTGGTAGGACAGGGGCCTCCTACGAGCAGTACTTC
TRBV7-3	TRBJ2-1	few	-	CASSQTGDNEQFF	TGTGCCAGCAGCCAGACGGGGGACAATGAGCAGTTCTTC
TRBV5-1	TRBJ2-1	-	TRBD2	CASSLEWRESDEQFF	TGCGCCAGCAGCTTGGAGTGGCGGGAGTCGGATGAGCAGTTCTTC
TRBV11-1	TRBJ2-2	few	TRBD2	CASCSSSQGLAGTGELFF	TGTGCCAGCTGCTCCTCCTCCCAGGGCCTAGCGGGAACCGGGGAGCTGTTTTTT
TRBV9	TRBJ2-3	-	-	CASSPRTSTDTQYF	TGTGCCAGCAGCCCCAGAACTAGCACAGATACGCAGTATTTT
TRBV10-3	TRBJ2-1	-	TRBD2	CAISPGGRGEQFF	TGTGCCATCAGTCCCGGCGGGAGAGGTGAGCAGTTCTTC
TRBV6-5	TRBJ1-4	-	-	CAVSGAATNEKLFF	TGTGCCGTTTCGGGGGCGGCAACTAATGAAAAACTGTTTTTT
TRBV5-8	TRBJ2-1	-	TRBD2	CASSLALSSGSGNEQFF	TGTGCCAGCAGCTTGGCGCTGTCTAGCGGGAGTGGGAATGAGCAGTTCTTC
TRBV6-6	TRBJ1-1	-	-	CASSSLVSIVPEAFF	TGTGCCAGCAGCTCCCTAGTAAGCATCGTGCCTGAAGCTTTCTTT
TRBV10-2	TRBJ2-3	few	-	CASSVTRITDTQYF	TGCGCCAGCAGTGTGACTAGAATCACAGATACGCAGTATTTT
TRBV7-2	TRBJ1-1	-	-	CASSPENTEAFF	TGTGCCAGCAGCCCTGAGAACACTGAAGCTTTCTTT
TRBV5-1	TRBJ2-7	few	-	CASSSVWPPYEQYF	TGCGCCAGCAGCTCCGTTTGGCCCCCCTACGAGCAGTACTTC
TRBV15	TRBJ2-1	-	TRBD1	CATSRDRQGDNEQFF	TGTGCCACCAGCAGAGATCGACAGGGGGACAATGAGCAGTTCTTC
TRBV20-1	TRBJ2-3	many	-	CSASQTDTQYF	TGCAGTGCTAGTCAAACAGATACGCAGTATTTT
TRBV4-2	TRBJ2-1	many	-	CASSQGLAENNEQFF	TGTGCCAGCAGCCAAGGGTTAGCGGAGAACAATGAGCAGTTCTTC
TRBV6-5	TRBJ2-1	once	-	CASRKQSNEQFF	TGTGCCAGCAGAAAACAGAGCAATGAGCAGTTCTTC
TRBV5-6	TRBJ2-5	-	-	CASSFGEEDQETQYF	TGTGCCAGCAGCTTCGGAGAGGAGGACCAAGAGACCCAGTACTTC